The sequence of this TCR beta chain was determined in a study of Ad26.COV2.S vaccination and SARS-CoV-2 variants. Germline values: CDR1 SGHTA, CDR2 FQGTGA. This CDR3 region has 15 residues. The V and J ends lost 4 bases and 3 bases, in that order; junction bases with no gene match: 3. Treatment in this sample: roughly 19 received Ad26.COV2.S at low or high dose, single or two shots; roughly five received placebo; per-sample allocation not given. Specimen acquisition occurred on day 63 following the initial vaccine or placebo injection. Produced via immunoSEQ multiplex PCR; TCRdb's table is partial and in-frame only. The sample lists about 680,000 clones, more than 70% seen once, with about 1.5% in the top ten. This clone showed up just once.

This receptor was obtained from a person between 18 and 65 years old who received the Ad26.COV2.S COVID-19 vaccine or a placebo. Source: peripheral blood, taken in a trial of Ad26.COV2.S vaccine versus placebo. The V call is TRBV7-3, the J call TRBJ2-3, with 11 bases fitting TRBD1. CDR3 loop: CASSSGTGGTDTQYF. DNA of the CDR3: TGTGCCAGCAGCTCTGGGACAGGGGGAACAGATACGCAGTATTTT.